The sequence of this T cell receptor beta chain was determined in a study of blood T cell repertoires in COVID-19. About the research overall: The origin of the acute and convalescent COVID-19 samples was the United States, Italy and Spain. T cells, B-cell-depleted T cells, or PBMCs provided the cDNA or gDNA that served as material.

Trimming removed 5 bases at V and 0 bases at J, with 11 bases between. Germline V gene data show CDR1 as MNHEY and CDR2 as SVGAGI. The CDR3 is 15 residues long. This clone was seen once. In the original workflow: How many nucleated cells were present was estimated from reference gene primer amplification. Sequencing was performed with immunoSEQ multiplex PCR; in TCRdb, only in-frame clones are kept and a portion is missing. V, J and clone size are those of that table, while D and trimming were read from the DNA. The data show under 150,000 clones, with approximately 88% seen just once and about 8.5% held by the top ten.

Sequenced: peripheral blood. This TCR derives from a woman aged 35 to 49 with acute or convalescent COVID-19. The chain is built from TRBV6-5 and TRBJ1-3; D uncertain. The CDR3 DNA is TGTGCCAGCAGTCCCGACCGGAGCTCTGGAAACACCATATATTTT. Its translation is CASSPDRSSGNTIYF.